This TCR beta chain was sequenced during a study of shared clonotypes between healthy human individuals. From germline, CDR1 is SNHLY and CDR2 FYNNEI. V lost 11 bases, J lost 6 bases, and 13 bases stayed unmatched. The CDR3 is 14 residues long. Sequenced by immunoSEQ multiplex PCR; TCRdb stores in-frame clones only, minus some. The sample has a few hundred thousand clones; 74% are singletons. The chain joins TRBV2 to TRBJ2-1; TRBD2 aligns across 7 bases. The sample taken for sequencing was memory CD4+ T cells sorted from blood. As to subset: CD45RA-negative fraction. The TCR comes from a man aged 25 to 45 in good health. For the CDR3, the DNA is TGTGCCGGCCGACTAGCAAGATTCGTCAATGAGCAGTTCTTC. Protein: CAGRLARFVNEQFF.